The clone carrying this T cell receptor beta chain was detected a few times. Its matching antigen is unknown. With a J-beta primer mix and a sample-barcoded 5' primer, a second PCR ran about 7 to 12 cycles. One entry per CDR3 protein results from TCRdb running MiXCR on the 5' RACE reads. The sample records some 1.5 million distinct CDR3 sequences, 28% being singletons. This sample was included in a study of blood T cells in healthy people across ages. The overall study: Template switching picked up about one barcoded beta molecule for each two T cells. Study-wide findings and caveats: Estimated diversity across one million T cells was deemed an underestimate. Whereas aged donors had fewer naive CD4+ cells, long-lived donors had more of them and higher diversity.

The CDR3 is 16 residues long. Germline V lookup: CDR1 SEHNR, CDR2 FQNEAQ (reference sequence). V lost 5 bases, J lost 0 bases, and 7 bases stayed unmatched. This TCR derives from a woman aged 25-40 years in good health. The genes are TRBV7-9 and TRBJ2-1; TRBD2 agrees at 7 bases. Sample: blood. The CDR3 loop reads CASSPEAGYSYNEQFF. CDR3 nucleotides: TGTGCCAGCAGCCCAGAAGCGGGGTACTCCTACAATGAGCAGTTCTTC.